The 8 T cell receptor beta chains presented below share a single source sample, sequenced in a study of cytomegalovirus exposure and HLA in healthy donors. Researchers ran the PCR with 60 Vbeta and 13 Jbeta primers. The table came from immunoSEQ multiplex PCR; TCRdb's copy has only in-frame clones and leaves some out. The repertoire includes around 110,000 clones, approximately 9.4% of them detected once, and roughly 3.1% sits in the top ten. Sequenced sample: PBMCs. Every receptor here comes from a man younger than 40 in good health and CMV-seronegative.

V is TRBV5-1 and J is TRBJ1-1, with D hard to call. The germline V gene encodes CDR1 SGHRS and CDR2 YFSETQ. The CDR3 length is 15 residues. Trimming pared 2 bases from V and 0 bases from J, leaving 11 bases between. This CDR3 is CASSLNGNMNTEAFF. The CDR3 bases are TGCGCCAGCAGCTTAAACGGGAACATGAACACTGAAGCTTTCTTT.

The J gene is TRBJ2-1, the V gene TRBV18; a possible D gene is TRBD2 (6 bases). This CDR3 has 14 amino acids. The V gene's germline CDR1 is KGHSH and CDR2 LQKENI. V lost 3 bases and J lost 7, with 13 bases in between. The CDR3 sequence is CASSPSRDVNEQFF. CDR3 sequence (DNA): TGTGCCAGCTCACCGTCGCGGGACGTGAATGAGCAGTTCTTC.

The gene calls are TRBV28 and TRBJ1-5; D is perhaps TRBD1 (6 bases). Per germline, CDR1 MDHEN and CDR2 SYDVKM. V was clipped by 5 bases and J by 0 bases, with 11 bases between them. The CDR3 runs 15 residues. CDR3 region: CASSRTAYSNQPQHF. The DNA of the CDR3 is TGTGCCAGCAGTCGGACAGCCTATAGCAATCAGCCCCAGCATTTT.

This clone appeared a few times. J is TRBJ2-5 and V is TRBV5-1; D is perhaps TRBD1 (5 bases). The germline V gene has CDR1 SGHRS and CDR2 YFSETQ. The CDR3 sequence is 13 residues long. V lost 3 bases, J lost 1 base, and 7 bases lay in between. DNA of the CDR3: TGCGCCAGCAGCTGGCAGGGCCAAGAGACCCAGTACTTC. It specifies CASSWQGQETQYF.

This clone was observed a handful of times. The V and J genes are TRBV25-1 and TRBJ1-1, with D perhaps TRBD1 (6 bases). Trimming stripped 5 bases from V and 7 bases from J, with 11 bases between. The germline gives CDR1 MGHDK, CDR2 SYGVNS. The CDR3 is made up of 12 amino acids. Here the CDR3 DNA reads TGTGCCAGCAGTAGCGGGGGCCATGAAGCTTTCTTT. Residues: CASSSGGHEAFF.

This clone was detected a few times. V gene TRBV19 combines with J gene TRBJ2-7, with D perhaps TRBD2 (5 bases). Germline lookup yields CDR1 LNHDA and CDR2 SQIVND (reference sequence). V was cut by 5 bases and J by 2 bases, with 13 bases left in between. CDR3 length: 14 residues. The CDR3, as DNA: TGTGCCAGTAGTGCCGCCGGAGGAACCTACGAGCAGTACTTC. It yields the protein CASSAAGGTYEQYF.

This chain's CDR3 is CASSFSGTYNEQFF. The CDR3 DNA is TGTGCCAGCAGTTTTAGCGGGACTTACAATGAGCAGTTCTTC. The chain couples TRBV28 to TRBJ2-1, with TRBD2 matching 8 bases. V gave up 3 bases and J gave up 4 bases; unmatched junction bases: 2. Germline-derived CDR1 and CDR2 are MDHEN and SYDVKM. The CDR3 consists of 14 residues.

A few counts support this clone. The DNA for the CDR3 is TGTGCCAGCAGCACAACCGGACAATCAAGGACTGAAGCTTTCTTT. The encoded protein is CASSTTGQSRTEAFF. The gene calls are TRBV6-5 and TRBJ1-1, with a possible D match to TRBD1 (5 bases). The CDR3 runs 15 residues. Trimming removed 6 bases at V and 5 bases at J, with 19 bases between. Per germline, CDR1 MNHEY and CDR2 SVGAGI.